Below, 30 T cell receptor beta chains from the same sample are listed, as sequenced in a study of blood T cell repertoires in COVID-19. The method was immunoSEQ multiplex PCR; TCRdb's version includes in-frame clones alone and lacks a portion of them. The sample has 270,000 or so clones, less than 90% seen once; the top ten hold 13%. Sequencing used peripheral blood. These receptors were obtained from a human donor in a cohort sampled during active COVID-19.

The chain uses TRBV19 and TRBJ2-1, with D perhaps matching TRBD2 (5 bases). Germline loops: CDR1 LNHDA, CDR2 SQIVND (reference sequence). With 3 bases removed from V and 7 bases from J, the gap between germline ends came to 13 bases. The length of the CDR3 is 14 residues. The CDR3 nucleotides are TGTGCCAGTAGTATTAACGGGAACGGAAATGAGCAGTTCTTC. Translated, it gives CASSINGNGNEQFF.

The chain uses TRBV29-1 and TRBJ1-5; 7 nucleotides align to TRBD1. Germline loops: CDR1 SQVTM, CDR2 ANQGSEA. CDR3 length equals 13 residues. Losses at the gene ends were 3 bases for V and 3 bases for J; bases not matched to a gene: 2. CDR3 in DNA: TGCAGCGTTGAGACAGGGACCAATCAGCCCCAGCATTTT. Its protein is CSVETGTNQPQHF.

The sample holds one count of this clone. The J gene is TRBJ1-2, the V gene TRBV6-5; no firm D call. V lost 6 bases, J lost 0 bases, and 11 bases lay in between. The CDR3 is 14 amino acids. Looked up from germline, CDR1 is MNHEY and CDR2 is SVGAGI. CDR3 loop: CASSLSDPNYGYTF. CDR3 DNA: TGTGCCAGCAGCCTCAGCGATCCTAACTATGGCTACACCTTC.

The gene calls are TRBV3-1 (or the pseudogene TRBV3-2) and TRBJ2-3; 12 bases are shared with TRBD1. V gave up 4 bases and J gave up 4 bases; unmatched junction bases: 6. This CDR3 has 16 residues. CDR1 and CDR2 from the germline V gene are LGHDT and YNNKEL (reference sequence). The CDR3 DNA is TGTGCCAGCAGCCGTGCCGGGACAGGGGGCGCAGATACGCAGTATTTT. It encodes CASSRAGTGGADTQYF.

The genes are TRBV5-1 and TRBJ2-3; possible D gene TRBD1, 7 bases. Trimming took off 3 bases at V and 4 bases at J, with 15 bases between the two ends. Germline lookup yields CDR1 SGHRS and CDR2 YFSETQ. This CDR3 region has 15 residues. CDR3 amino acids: CASSSRGGGADTQYF. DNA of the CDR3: TGCGCCAGCAGCTCCCGAGGAGGGGGCGCAGATACGCAGTATTTT.

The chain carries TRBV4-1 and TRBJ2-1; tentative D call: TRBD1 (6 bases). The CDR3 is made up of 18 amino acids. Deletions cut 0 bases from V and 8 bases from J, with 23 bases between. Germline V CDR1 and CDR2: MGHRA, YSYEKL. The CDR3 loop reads CASSQEGAQGILSDEQFF. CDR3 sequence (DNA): TGCGCCAGCAGCCAAGAGGGGGCCCAGGGGATACTCTCGGATGAGCAGTTCTTC.

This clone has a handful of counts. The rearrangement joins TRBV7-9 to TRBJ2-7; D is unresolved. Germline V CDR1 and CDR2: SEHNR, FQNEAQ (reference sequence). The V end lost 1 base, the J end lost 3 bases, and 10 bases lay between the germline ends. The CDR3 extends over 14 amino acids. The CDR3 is CASSLEQNFYEQYF. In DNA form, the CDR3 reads TGTGCCAGCAGCTTAGAACAGAATTTCTACGAGCAGTACTTC.

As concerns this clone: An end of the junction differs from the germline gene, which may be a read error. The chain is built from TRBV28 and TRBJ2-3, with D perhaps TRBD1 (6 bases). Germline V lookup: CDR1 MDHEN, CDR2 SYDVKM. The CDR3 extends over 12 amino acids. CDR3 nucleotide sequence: TGTGCCAGCAGTCCCGAGGGGGAGCCAGGTGATTTT. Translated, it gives CASSPEGEPGDF. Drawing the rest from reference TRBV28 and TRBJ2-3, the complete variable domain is DVKVTQSSRYLVKRTGEKVFLECVQDMDHENMFWYRQDPGLGLRLIYFSYDVKMKEKGDIPEGYSVSREKKERFSLILESASTNQTSMYLCASSPEGEPGDFGPGTRLTVL.

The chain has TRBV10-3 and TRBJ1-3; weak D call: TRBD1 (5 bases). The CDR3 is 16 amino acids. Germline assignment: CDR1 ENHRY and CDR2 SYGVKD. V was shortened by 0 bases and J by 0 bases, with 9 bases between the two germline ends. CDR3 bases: TGTGCCATCAGTGAGTCGGTAGGGGCCTCTGGAAACACCATATATTTT. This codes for CAISESVGASGNTIYF.

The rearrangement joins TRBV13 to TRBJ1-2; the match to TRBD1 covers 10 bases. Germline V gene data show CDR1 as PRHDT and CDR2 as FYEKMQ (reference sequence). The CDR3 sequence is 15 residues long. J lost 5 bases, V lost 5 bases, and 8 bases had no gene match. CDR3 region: CASSRTRDRGYGYTF. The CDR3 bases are TGTGCCAGCAGCCGTACACGGGACAGGGGTTATGGCTACACCTTC.

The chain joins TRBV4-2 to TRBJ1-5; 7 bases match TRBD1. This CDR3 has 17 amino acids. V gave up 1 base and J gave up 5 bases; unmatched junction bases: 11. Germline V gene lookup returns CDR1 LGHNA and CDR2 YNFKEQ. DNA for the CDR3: TGTGCCAGCAGCCAAGTGACAGGGCGAACCACACATCAGCCCCAGCATTTT. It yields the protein CASSQVTGRTTHQPQHF.

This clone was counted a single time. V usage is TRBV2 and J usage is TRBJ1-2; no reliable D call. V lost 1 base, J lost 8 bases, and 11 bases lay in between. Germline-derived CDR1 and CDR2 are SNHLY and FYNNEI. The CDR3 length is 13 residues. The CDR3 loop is CASSEVRVRGYTF. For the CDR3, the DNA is TGTGCCAGCAGTGAAGTGCGGGTGAGAGGCTACACCTTC.

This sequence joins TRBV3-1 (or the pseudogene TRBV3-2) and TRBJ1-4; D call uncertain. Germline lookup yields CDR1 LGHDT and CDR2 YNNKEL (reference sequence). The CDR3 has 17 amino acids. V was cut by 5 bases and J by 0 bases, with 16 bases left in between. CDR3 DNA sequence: TGTGCCAGCAGCGAAATTTTCGGGTCCGCAACTAATGAAAAACTGTTTTTT. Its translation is CASSEIFGSATNEKLFF.

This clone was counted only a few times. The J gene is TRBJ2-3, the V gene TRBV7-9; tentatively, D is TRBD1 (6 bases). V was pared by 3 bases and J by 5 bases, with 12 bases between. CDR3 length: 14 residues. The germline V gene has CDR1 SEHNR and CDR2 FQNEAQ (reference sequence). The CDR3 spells CASSFAGARDTQYF. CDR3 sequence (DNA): TGTGCCAGCAGCTTCGCAGGGGCTAGAGATACGCAGTATTTT.

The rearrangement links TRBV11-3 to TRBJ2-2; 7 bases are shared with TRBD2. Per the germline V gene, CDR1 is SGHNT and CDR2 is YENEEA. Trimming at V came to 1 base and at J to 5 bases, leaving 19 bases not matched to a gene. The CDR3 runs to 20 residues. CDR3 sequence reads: CASSLGGLAASPSRTGELFF. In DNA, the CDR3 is TGTGCCAGCAGCTTAGGCGGGCTAGCGGCATCTCCGTCGAGGACCGGGGAGCTGTTTTTT.

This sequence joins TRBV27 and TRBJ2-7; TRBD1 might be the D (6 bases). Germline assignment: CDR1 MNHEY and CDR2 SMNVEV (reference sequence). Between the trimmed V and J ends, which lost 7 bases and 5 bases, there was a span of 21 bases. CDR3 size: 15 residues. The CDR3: CASKLGSDRNHEQYF. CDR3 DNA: TGTGCCAGCAAACTGGGGTCAGACAGGAACCACGAGCAGTACTTC.

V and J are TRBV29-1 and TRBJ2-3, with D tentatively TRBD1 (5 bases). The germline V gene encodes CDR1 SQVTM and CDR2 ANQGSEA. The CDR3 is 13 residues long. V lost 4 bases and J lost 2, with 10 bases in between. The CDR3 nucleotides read TGCAGCGTTGTGGACACCTTCACAGATACGCAGTATTTT. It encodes CSVVDTFTDTQYF.

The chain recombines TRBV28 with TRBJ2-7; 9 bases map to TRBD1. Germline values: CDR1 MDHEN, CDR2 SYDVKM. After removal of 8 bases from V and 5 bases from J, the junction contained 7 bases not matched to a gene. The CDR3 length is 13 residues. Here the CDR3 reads CASVPGQGDEQYF. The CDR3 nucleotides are TGTGCCAGCGTCCCGGGACAGGGAGACGAGCAGTACTTC.

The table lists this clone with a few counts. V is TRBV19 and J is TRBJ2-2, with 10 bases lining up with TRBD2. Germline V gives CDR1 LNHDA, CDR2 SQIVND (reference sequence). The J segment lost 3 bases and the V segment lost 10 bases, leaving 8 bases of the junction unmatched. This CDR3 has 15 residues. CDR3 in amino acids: CATTPGLAYTGELFF. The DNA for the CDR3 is TGTGCCACTACCCCGGGACTAGCGTACACCGGGGAGCTGTTTTTT.

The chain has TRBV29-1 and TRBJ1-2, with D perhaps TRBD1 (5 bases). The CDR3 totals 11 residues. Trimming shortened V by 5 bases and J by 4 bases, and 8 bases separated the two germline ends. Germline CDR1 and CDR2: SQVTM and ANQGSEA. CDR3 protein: CSVFDSYGYTF. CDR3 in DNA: TGCAGCGTTTTTGACAGCTATGGCTACACCTTC.

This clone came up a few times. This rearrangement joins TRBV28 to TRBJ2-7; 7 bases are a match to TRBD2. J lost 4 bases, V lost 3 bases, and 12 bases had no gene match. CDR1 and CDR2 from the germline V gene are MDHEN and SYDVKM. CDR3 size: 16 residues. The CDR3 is CASSLGVGGKLYEQYF. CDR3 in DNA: TGTGCCAGCAGTTTGGGTGTGGGAGGGAAGCTTTACGAGCAGTACTTC.

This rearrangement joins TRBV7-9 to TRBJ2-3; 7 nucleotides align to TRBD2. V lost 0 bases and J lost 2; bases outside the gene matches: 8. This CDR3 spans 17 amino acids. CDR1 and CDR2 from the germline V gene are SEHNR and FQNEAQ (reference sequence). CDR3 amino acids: CASSLASPSGLTDTQYF. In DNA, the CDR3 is TGTGCCAGCAGCTTAGCCTCACCTAGCGGCCTCACAGATACGCAGTATTTT.

Here the CDR3 DNA reads TGTGCCTGGAAAGGACAGGGGGGGTCACCCCTCCACTTT. It codes for CAWKGQGGSPLHF. The chain combines TRBV30 with TRBJ1-6, with TRBD1 matching 10 bases. CDR3 length equals 13 residues. After removal of 4 bases from V and 10 bases from J, the junction contained 4 bases not matched to a gene. Germline V gene data show CDR1 as GTSNPN and CDR2 as SVGIG (reference sequence).

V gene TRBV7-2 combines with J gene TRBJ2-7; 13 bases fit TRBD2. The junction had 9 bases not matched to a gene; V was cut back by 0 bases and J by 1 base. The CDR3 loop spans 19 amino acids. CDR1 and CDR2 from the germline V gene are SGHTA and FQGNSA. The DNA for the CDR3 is TGTGCCAGCAGCTTAGCCCCCTGGACTAGCGGGAGACCTTCCTACGAGCAGTACTTC. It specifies CASSLAPWTSGRPSYEQYF.

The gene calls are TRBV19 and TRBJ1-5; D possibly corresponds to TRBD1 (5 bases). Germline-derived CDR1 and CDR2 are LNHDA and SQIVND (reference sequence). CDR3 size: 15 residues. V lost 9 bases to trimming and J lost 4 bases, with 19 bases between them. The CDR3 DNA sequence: TGTGCCAGCAACCTTGGGGGGTGGAGTAATCAGCCCCAGCATTTT. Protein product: CASNLGGWSNQPQHF.

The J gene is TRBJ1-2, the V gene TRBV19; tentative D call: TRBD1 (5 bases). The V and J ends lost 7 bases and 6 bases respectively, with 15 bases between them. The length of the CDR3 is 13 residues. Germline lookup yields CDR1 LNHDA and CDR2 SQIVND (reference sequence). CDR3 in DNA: TGTGCCAGTAACCGAGACATCAGGGATGGCTACACCTTC. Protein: CASNRDIRDGYTF. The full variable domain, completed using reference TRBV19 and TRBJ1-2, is DGGITQSPKYLFRKEGQNVTLSCEQNLNHDAMYWYRQDPGQGLRLIYYSQIVNDFQKGDIAEGYSVSREKKESFPLTVTSAQKNPTAFYLCASNRDIRDGYTFGSGTRLTVV.

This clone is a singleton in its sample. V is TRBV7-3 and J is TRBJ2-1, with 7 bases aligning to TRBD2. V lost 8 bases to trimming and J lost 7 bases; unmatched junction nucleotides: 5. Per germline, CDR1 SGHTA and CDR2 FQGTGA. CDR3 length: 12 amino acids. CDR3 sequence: CASGRVRNEQFF. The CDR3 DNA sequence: TGTGCCAGCGGGAGGGTTCGGAATGAGCAGTTCTTC. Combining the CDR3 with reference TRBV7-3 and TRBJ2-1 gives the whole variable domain GAGVSQTPSNKVTEKGKYVELRCDPISGHTALYWYRQSLGQGPEFLIYFQGTGAADDSGLPNDRFFAVRPEGSVSTLKIQRTERGDSAVYLCASGRVRNEQFFGPGTRLTVL.

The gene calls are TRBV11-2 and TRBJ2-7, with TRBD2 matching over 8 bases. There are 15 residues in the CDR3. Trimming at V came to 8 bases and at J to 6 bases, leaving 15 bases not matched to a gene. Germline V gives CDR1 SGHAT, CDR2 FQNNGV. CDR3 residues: CASGRGAGETGEQYF. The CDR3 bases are TGTGCCAGCGGCCGTGGAGCGGGAGAAACGGGCGAGCAGTACTTC.

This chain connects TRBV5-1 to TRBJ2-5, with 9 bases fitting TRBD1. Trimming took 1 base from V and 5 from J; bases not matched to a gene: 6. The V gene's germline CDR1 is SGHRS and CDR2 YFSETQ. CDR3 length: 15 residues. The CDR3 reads CASSLYGTGTETQYF. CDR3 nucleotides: TGCGCCAGCAGCTTGTACGGGACAGGGACGGAGACCCAGTACTTC. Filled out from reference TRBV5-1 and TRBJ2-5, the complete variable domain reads KAGVTQTPRYLIKTRGQQVTLSCSPISGHRSVSWYQQTPGQGLQFLFEYFSETQRNKGNFPGRFSGRQFSNSRSEMNVSTLELGDSALYLCASSLYGTGTETQYFGPGTRLLVL.

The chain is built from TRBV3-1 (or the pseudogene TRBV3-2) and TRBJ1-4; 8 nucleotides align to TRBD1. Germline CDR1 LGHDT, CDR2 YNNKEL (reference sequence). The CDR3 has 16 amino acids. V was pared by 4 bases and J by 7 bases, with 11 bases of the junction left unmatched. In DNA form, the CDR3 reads TGTGCCAGCAGCCCGATAGTAGGCAGGGGGCGTGAAAAACTGTTTTTT. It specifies CASSPIVGRGREKLFF.